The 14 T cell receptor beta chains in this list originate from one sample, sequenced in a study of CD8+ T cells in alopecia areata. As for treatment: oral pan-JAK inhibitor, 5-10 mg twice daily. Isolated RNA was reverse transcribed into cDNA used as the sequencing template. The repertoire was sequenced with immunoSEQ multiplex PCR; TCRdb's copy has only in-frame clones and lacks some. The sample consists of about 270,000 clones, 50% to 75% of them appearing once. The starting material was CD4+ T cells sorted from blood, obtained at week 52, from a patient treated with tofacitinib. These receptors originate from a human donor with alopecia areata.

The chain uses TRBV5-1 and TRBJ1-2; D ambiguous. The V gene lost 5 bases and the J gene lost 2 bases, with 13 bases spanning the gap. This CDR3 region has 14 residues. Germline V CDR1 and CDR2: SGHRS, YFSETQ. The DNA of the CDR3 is TGCGCCAGCAGTTCTCCGGGAACAAACTATGGCTACACCTTC. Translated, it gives CASSSPGTNYGYTF.

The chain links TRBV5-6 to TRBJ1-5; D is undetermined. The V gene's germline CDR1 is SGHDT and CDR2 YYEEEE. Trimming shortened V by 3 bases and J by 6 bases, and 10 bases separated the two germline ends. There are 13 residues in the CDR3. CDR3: CASSWGTAQPQHF. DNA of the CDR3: TGTGCCAGCAGCTGGGGAACGGCTCAGCCCCAGCATTTT.

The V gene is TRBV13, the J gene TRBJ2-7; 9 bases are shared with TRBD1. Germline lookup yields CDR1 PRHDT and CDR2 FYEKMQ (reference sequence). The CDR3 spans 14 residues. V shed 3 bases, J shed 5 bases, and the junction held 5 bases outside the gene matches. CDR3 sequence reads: CASSLTGGVNEQYF. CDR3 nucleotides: TGTGCCAGCAGCTTGACAGGGGGAGTCAACGAGCAGTACTTC.

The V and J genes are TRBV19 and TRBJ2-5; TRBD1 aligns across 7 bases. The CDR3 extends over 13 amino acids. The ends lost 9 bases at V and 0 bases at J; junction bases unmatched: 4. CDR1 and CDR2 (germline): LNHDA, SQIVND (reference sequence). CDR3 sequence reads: CASRTGHQETQYF. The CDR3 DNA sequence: TGTGCCAGCCGGACAGGCCACCAAGAGACCCAGTACTTC.

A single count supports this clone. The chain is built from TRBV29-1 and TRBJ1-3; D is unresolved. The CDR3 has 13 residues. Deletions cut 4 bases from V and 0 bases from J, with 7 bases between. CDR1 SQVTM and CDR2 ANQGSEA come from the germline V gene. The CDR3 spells CSVVPISGNTIYF. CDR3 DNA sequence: TGCAGCGTTGTTCCTATCTCTGGAAACACCATATATTTT.

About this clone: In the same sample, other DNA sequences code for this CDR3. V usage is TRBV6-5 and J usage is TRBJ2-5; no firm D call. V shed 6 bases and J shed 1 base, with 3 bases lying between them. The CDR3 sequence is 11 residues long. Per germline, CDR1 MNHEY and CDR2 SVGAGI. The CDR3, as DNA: TGTGCCAGCAGCCTCCAAGAGACCCAGTACTTC. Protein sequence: CASSLQETQYF.

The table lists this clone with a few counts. The chain's CDR3 is CSVTEPGEAFF. CDR3 in DNA: TGCAGCGTAACCGAACCTGGGGAAGCTTTCTTT. The genes are TRBV29-1 and TRBJ1-1; D call uncertain. The CDR3 has 11 amino acids. Trimming removed 6 bases from V and 8 bases from J, with 13 bases in between. The germline V gene encodes CDR1 SQVTM and CDR2 ANQGSEA.

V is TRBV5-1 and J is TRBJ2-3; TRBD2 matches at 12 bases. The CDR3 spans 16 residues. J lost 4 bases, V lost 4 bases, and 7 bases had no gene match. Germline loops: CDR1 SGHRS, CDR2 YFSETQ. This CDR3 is CASSDPSGGAADTQYF. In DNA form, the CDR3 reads TGCGCCAGCAGCGACCCTAGCGGGGGGGCGGCAGATACGCAGTATTTT. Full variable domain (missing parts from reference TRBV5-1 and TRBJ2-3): KAGVTQTPRYLIKTRGQQVTLSCSPISGHRSVSWYQQTPGQGLQFLFEYFSETQRNKGNFPGRFSGRQFSNSRSEMNVSTLELGDSALYLCASSDPSGGAADTQYFGPGTRLTVL.

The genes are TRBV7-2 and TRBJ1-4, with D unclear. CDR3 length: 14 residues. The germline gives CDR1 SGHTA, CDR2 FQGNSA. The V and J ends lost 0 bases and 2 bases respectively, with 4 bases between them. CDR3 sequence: CASSLARTNEKLFF. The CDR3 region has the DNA TGTGCCAGCAGCTTAGCCAGGACTAATGAAAAACTGTTTTTT.

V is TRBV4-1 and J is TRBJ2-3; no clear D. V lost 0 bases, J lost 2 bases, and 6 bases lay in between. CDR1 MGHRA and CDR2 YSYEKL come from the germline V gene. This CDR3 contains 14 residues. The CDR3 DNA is TGCGCCAGCAGCCAAGACGGCCTCACAGATACGCAGTATTTT. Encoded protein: CASSQDGLTDTQYF.

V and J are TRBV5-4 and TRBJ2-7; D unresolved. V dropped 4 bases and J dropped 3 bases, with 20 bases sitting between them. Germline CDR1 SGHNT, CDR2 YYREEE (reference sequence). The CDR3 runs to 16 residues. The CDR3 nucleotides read TGTGCCAGCAGCGCTGAGTTGTTTTCGGCGAACTACGAGCAGTACTTC. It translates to CASSAELFSANYEQYF.

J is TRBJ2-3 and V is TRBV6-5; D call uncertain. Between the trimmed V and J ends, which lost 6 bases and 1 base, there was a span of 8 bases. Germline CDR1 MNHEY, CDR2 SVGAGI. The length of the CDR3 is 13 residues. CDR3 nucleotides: TGTGCCAGCAGCCGCTGGCGCACAGATACGCAGTATTTT. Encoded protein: CASSRWRTDTQYF.

CDR3 nucleotides: TGCGCCAGCAGCTTCCGGGACAGGGCCTACGAGCAGTACTTC. Amino acids: CASSFRDRAYEQYF. The V call is TRBV5-1, the J call TRBJ2-7; 9 bases match TRBD1. Germline V gene sequence: CDR1 SGHRS, CDR2 YFSETQ. Trimming removed 2 bases from V and 2 bases from J; junction bases left unmatched: 2. This CDR3 spans 14 amino acids.

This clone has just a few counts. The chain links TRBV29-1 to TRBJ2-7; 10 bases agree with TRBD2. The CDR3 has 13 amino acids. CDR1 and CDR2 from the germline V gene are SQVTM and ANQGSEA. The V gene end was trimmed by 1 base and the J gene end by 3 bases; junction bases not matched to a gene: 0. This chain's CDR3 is CSVEVAGGYEQYF. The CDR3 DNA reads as TGCAGCGTTGAAGTAGCGGGGGGCTACGAGCAGTACTTC.